This section outlines one T cell receptor (beta chain) sequence together with its context. This record comes from a study of T cell responses to AZD1222 COVID-19 vaccine. Germline V CDR1 and CDR2: GTSNPN, SVGIG (reference sequence). Trimming shortened V by 4 bases and J by 0 bases, and 4 bases separated the two germline ends. The CDR3 loop spans 13 amino acids. Method: immunoSEQ multiplex PCR; TCRdb's copy keeps in-frame clones and lacks some. The sample lists about 130,000 clones; more than 80% were seen once. V gene TRBV30 combines with J gene TRBJ1-6; D is unresolved. The TCR originated in an adult in good health. The sample in question was peripheral blood, obtained on day 0 of AZD1222 vaccination. In nucleotides, the CDR3 is TGTGCCTGGACAGTCTCCTATAATTCACCCCTCCACTTT. Translating it yields CAWTVSYNSPLHF.